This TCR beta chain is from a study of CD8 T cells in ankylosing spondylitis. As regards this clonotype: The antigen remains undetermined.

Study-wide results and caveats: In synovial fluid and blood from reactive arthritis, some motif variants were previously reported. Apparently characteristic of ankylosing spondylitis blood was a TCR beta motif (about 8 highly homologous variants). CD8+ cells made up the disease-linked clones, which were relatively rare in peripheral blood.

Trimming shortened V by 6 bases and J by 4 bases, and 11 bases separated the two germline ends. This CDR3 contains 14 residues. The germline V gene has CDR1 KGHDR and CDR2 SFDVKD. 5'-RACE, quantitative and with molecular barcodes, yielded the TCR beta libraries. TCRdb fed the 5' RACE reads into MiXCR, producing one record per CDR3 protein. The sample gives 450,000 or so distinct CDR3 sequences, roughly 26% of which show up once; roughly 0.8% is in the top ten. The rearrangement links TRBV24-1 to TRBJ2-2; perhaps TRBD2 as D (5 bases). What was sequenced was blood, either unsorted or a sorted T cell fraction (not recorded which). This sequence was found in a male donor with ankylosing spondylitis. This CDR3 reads CATSRGRSTGELFF. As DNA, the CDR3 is TGTGCCACCAGTCGAGGGAGATCCACCGGGGAGCTGTTTTTT.